The clone carrying this TCR beta chain was seen only once. Its antigen is unknown. CDR3 length equals 13 residues. The J segment lost 4 bases and the V segment lost 5 bases, leaving 2 bases of the junction unmatched. Germline CDR1 and CDR2: MDHEN and SYDVKM. The data belong to a study of cytomegalovirus exposure and HLA in healthy donors. Whole-study context: Within an early data release were tens of millions of unique TCRs drawn from HLA-typed donors.

The PCR made use of 60 Vbeta and 13 Jbeta primers. The repertoire was sequenced with immunoSEQ multiplex PCR; TCRdb's copy has only in-frame clones and lacks some. The data contain some 200,000 clones, over 75% of them singletons. Overall study results and limits: Associated with cytomegalovirus, according to the listing, were some 180 TCR beta chains. In vitro assays verified that three CMV-associated chains recognized CMV antigens specifically.

The chain employs TRBV28 and TRBJ2-3, with 8 bases lining up with TRBD1. The sample was PBMCs. The source is a man aged 35 to 55 in good health and CMV-seropositive. CDR3 loop: CASSGTGPDTQYF. The CDR3 nucleotides are TGTGCCAGCAGTGGGACAGGTCCAGATACGCAGTATTTT.